The 17 T cell receptor beta chains reported below all come from one sample, sequenced in a study of blood T cell repertoires in COVID-19 (dated by TCRdb to 2020 to 2022). The protocol used for the library was the immunoSEQ multiplex PCR assay. What TCRdb holds here is the immuneACCESS table cut down to in-frame rearrangements. Part of the clones is not present; checked against another copy, under half of the missing clones reflect an unresolved V gene, and the others are unexplained. This sample holds fewer than 90,000 clones; about 80% were observed only once. In total, the top ten clones hold more than 9.5% of the sample. Input material: peripheral blood. All receptors come from a man aged 50 to 60 with acute or convalescent COVID-19.

The chain links TRBV10-3 to TRBJ1-3; unclear D gene. This CDR3 is built from 14 residues. Trimming removed 0 bases from V and 8 bases from J, with 11 bases in between. The germline V gene has CDR1 ENHRY and CDR2 SYGVKD. CDR3 amino acids: CAISESTRGHTIYF. The CDR3 region has the DNA TGTGCCATCAGTGAGTCGACGAGAGGGCACACCATATATTTT.

The sample holds a few counts of this clone. The V and J genes are TRBV27 and TRBJ2-7; D uncertain. Germline-derived CDR1 and CDR2 are MNHEY and SMNVEV (reference sequence). The CDR3 runs 13 residues. The germline V and J ends were trimmed by 6 bases and 1 base, with 10 bases remaining between them. The chain's CDR3 is CASSPRVSYEQYF. CDR3 nucleotide sequence: TGTGCCAGCAGCCCCCGGGTTTCCTACGAGCAGTACTTC.

CDR3 DNA: TGTGCCAGCTCACCGGACAGGGCCTATGGCTACACCTTC. This gives the protein CASSPDRAYGYTF. V gene TRBV18 combines with J gene TRBJ1-2; 8 bases are a match to TRBD1. V was clipped by 3 bases and J by 4 bases; unmatched bases: 1. The germline V gene encodes CDR1 KGHSH and CDR2 LQKENI. This CDR3 contains 13 residues. The whole variable domain, filled in from reference TRBV18 and TRBJ1-2, reads NAGVMQNPRHLVRRRGQEARLRCSPMKGHSHVYWYRQLPEEGLKFMVYLQKENIIDESGMPKERFSAEFPKEGPSILRIQQVVRGDSAAYFCASSPDRAYGYTFGSGTRLTVV.

This chain joins TRBV2 and TRBJ1-1, with D uncertain. Germline-derived CDR1 and CDR2 are SNHLY and FYNNEI. V lost 7 bases, J lost 0 bases, and 9 bases lay in between. The length of the CDR3 is 13 residues. The CDR3 region is CASMTGMNTEAFF. CDR3 DNA: TGTGCCAGCATGACGGGAATGAACACTGAAGCTTTCTTT.

This chain connects TRBV18 to TRBJ2-7; D gene unclear. V gave up 3 bases and J gave up 7 bases, with 10 bases separating them. The CDR3 contains 12 residues. Germline V gene lookup returns CDR1 KGHSH and CDR2 LQKENI. In DNA, the CDR3 is TGTGCCAGCTCACCGGGCATCGAGGAGCAGTACTTC. Translated: CASSPGIEEQYF.

V usage is TRBV9 and J usage is TRBJ2-1; 8 bases agree with TRBD1. The CDR3 length is 15 residues. The ends lost 3 bases at V and 8 bases at J; junction bases unmatched: 10. In germline, CDR1 is SGDLS, CDR2 YYNGEE. As DNA, the CDR3 is TGTGCCAGCAGCGCCCGGACAGGGAGTGGCGATGAGCAGTTCTTC. Its protein is CASSARTGSGDEQFF. The full variable domain, with the rest looked up from reference TRBV9 and TRBJ2-1, is DSGVTQTPKHLITATGQRVTLRCSPRSGDLSVYWYQQSLDQGLQFLIQYYNGEERAKGNILERFSAQQFPDLHSELNLSSLELGDSALYFCASSARTGSGDEQFFGPGTRLTVL.

The chain combines TRBV9 with TRBJ2-2, with D perhaps matching TRBD1 (5 bases). In germline, CDR1 is SGDLS, CDR2 YYNGEE. CDR3 length: 16 residues. The ends were cut back, 0 bases at V and 1 base at J, with 10 bases in the middle. CDR3 nucleotides: TGTGCCAGCAGCGTAGGGGGCAGCGAGAACACCGGGGAGCTGTTTTTT. This encodes CASSVGGSENTGELFF.

This sequence joins TRBV7-3 and TRBJ2-7; 7 bases align to TRBD1. CDR1 and CDR2 (germline): SGHTA, FQGTGA. V dropped 4 bases and J dropped 2; count of bases not matched to a gene: 5. The CDR3 spans 14 residues. Written as DNA, the CDR3 is TGTGCCAGCAGCTACAACAGGGGACCCTACGAGCAGTACTTC. Translated: CASSYNRGPYEQYF.

The chain has TRBV5-8 and TRBJ2-6, with 10 bases fitting TRBD2. Germline assignment: CDR1 SGHTS and CDR2 YDEGEE. This CDR3 region has 18 residues. V was clipped by 4 bases and J by 3 bases; unmatched bases: 10. The CDR3 coding sequence is TGTGCCAGCAGCCGGGGGCTAGCGGGAGTAGGTGGGGCCAACGTCCTGACTTTC. It translates to CASSRGLAGVGGANVLTF.

This clone came up a few times. The rearrangement uses TRBV10-3 and TRBJ1-2; 11 bases agree with TRBD1. Germline V gives CDR1 ENHRY, CDR2 SYGVKD. This CDR3 is built from 18 residues. V was clipped by 3 bases and J by 3 bases; unmatched bases: 12. The CDR3 sequence is CAISDRLMTGQGDYGYTF. CDR3 coding DNA: TGTGCCATCAGTGACAGGTTAATGACGGGACAGGGGGACTATGGCTACACCTTC.

V and J are TRBV28 and TRBJ1-1, with TRBD1 matching 7 bases. Trimming at V came to 5 bases and at J to 0 bases, leaving 3 bases not matched to a gene. The V gene's germline CDR1 is MDHEN and CDR2 SYDVKM. CDR3 size: 14 residues. The CDR3 DNA reads as TGTGCCAGCAGTCAGGGGGTGATGAACACTGAAGCTTTCTTT. It encodes CASSQGVMNTEAFF.

The V call is TRBV6-2 or TRBV6-3, the J call TRBJ2-7, with 11 nucleotides matching TRBD1. This CDR3 comprises 15 residues. V was pared by 4 bases and J by 0 bases, with 2 bases of the junction left unmatched. CDR1 is MNHEY, CDR2 SVGEGT, per germline. This CDR3 is CASSLGQGASYEQYF. CDR3 in DNA: TGTGCCAGCAGTTTAGGACAGGGGGCCTCCTACGAGCAGTACTTC.

V usage is TRBV4-2 and J usage is TRBJ2-1, with TRBD2 matching over 10 bases. Germline assignment: CDR1 LGHNA and CDR2 YNFKEQ. This CDR3 comprises 18 residues. V shed 0 bases and J 8 bases; nucleotides not matched to a gene: 13. CDR3 nucleotide sequence: TGTGCCAGCAGCCAAGAGAGTGGCCAGCGGGAGGGCCCGTATGAGCAGTTCTTC. Amino acid sequence: CASSQESGQREGPYEQFF.

This chain joins TRBV7-2 and TRBJ2-7, with TRBD1 matching 7 bases. CDR1 and CDR2 (germline): SGHTA, FQGNSA. The CDR3 is 14 residues long. J was trimmed by 3 bases and V by 2 bases; bases with no gene match: 4. The CDR3 nucleotides read TGTGCCAGCAGCTTATTAGGGGGCTTCTACGAGCAGTACTTC. The encoded protein is CASSLLGGFYEQYF. The entire variable domain, with the rest obtained from reference TRBV7-2 and TRBJ2-7, is as follows: GAGVSQSPSNKVTEKGKDVELRCDPISGHTALYWYRQSLGQGLEFLIYFQGNSAPDKSGLPSDRFSAERTGGSVSTLTIQRTQQEDSAVYLCASSLLGGFYEQYFGPGTRLTVT.

This clone was picked up one time. The chain has TRBV5-1 and TRBJ2-3; D gene uncertain. The CDR3 is 14 residues long. The V gene lost 1 base and the J gene lost 2 bases, with 8 bases spanning the gap. The germline V gene has CDR1 SGHRS and CDR2 YFSETQ. The CDR3 DNA sequence: TGCGCCAGCAGCTTGATAGCAGACACAGATACGCAGTATTTT. Its translation is CASSLIADTDTQYF.

The rearrangement uses TRBV4-1 and TRBJ2-3; 9 positions agree with TRBD2. V gave up 0 bases and J gave up 3 bases; unmatched junction bases: 4. The length of the CDR3 is 16 residues. Germline loops: CDR1 MGHRA, CDR2 YSYEKL. Written as DNA, the CDR3 is TGCGCCAGCAGCCAAGACGCAGCGGGAGGTACAGATACGCAGTATTTT. Encoded protein: CASSQDAAGGTDTQYF.

The rearrangement uses TRBV7-2 and TRBJ1-1; D is unresolved. This CDR3 is built from 14 residues. The germline V gene encodes CDR1 SGHTA and CDR2 FQGNSA. V was trimmed by 3 bases and J by 1 base, leaving 9 bases between them. This CDR3 reads CASSFIEGNTEAFF. CDR3 coding DNA: TGTGCCAGCAGCTTCATTGAGGGGAACACTGAAGCTTTCTTT. Complete variable domain (other parts from reference TRBV7-2 and TRBJ1-1): GAGVSQSPSNKVTEKGKDVELRCDPISGHTALYWYRQSLGQGLEFLIYFQGNSAPDKSGLPSDRFSAERTGGSVSTLTIQRTQQEDSAVYLCASSFIEGNTEAFFGQGTRLTVV.